Below, one T cell receptor (beta chain) is given with its context. This CDR3 comprises 18 residues. Germline assignment: CDR1 LNHNV and CDR2 YYDKDF (reference sequence). V lost 5 bases, J lost 5 bases, and 11 bases stayed unmatched. The PCR ran on 60 Vbeta and 13 Jbeta primers. The assay was immunoSEQ multiplex PCR, and TCRdb's table has in-frame clones only and misses some. This sample has fewer than 150,000 clones, with about 80% found just once. This sample was included in a study of cytomegalovirus exposure and HLA in healthy donors. V usage is TRBV15 and J usage is TRBJ2-1, with TRBD2 matching over 14 bases. This clonotype originated in a man between 35 and 55 years old in good health and CMV-seronegative. Sequenced sample: PBMCs. The CDR3 DNA reads as TGTGCCACCAGCCCTTTAGGGACTAGCGGGAGCACCGACAATGAGCAGTTCTTC. It codes for CATSPLGTSGSTDNEQFF.